This T cell receptor (beta chain) was observed in a study of Graves' ophthalmopathy and Graves' hyperthyroidism. Study-level findings and limits: Blood also harbored most expanded thyroid clonotypes above 0.001 frequency. This model predicted ophthalmopathy progression (sensitivity 70% to 71%, specificity 72% to 85%).

The study amplified TCR beta CDR3 regions using RNA transcripts. An opening RT-PCR round employed HTBI primers and preceded a second-round multiplex PCR. TCRdb processed the multiplex PCR reads anew with MiXCR; each CDR3 protein has one entry. The table shows about 390,000 distinct CDR3 sequences, with 15% occurring only once. Trimming took off 0 bases at V and 2 bases at J, with 8 bases between the two ends. The CDR3 extends over 14 amino acids. Per germline, CDR1 SGHRS and CDR2 YFSETQ. This clonotype was found many times. The antigen is undetermined. Sequencing was carried out using peripheral blood. This TCR was recovered from a woman under 30 with stable Graves' hyperthyroidism. This chain connects TRBV5-1 to TRBJ2-5; perhaps TRBD1 as D (5 bases). Here the CDR3 DNA reads TGCGCCAGCAGCTTGGTACAGGCACAAGAGACCCAGTACTTC. Its protein product is CASSLVQAQETQYF.